The 23 T cell receptor beta chains below come from one sample, sequenced in a study of blood T cell repertoires in COVID-19. Generated by immunoSEQ multiplex PCR, the TCRdb table keeps only in-frame clones and is missing some. Of hundreds of thousands of clones in the sample, 70% to 90% were seen once. The sample comprised peripheral blood. Receptors originate from a woman in her twenties or thirties with COVID-19, enrolled during active disease.

The chain uses TRBV3-1 (or the pseudogene TRBV3-2) and TRBJ2-5, with D possibly matching TRBD2 (6 bases). Deletions cut 3 bases from V and 1 base from J, with 9 bases between. CDR1 and CDR2 (germline): LGHDT, YNNKEL (reference sequence). The CDR3 has 14 amino acids. In DNA form, the CDR3 reads TGTGCCAGCAGCCATCGGGGGATCCAAGAGACCCAGTACTTC. It codes for CASSHRGIQETQYF.

The gene calls are TRBV7-2 and TRBJ1-5; 7 nucleotides line up with TRBD1. V gave up 5 bases and J gave up 5 bases; unmatched junction bases: 9. The CDR3 has 15 amino acids. CDR1 and CDR2 (germline): SGHTA, FQGNSA. In DNA form, the CDR3 reads TGTGCCAGCAGCCTATACAGGGGTCAGGATCAGCCCCAGCATTTT. Residues: CASSLYRGQDQPQHF.

The gene calls are TRBV6-4 and TRBJ2-1, with 12 bases fitting TRBD2. This CDR3 spans 16 amino acids. Germline CDR1 is MRHNA and CDR2 is SNTAGT. V shed 10 bases, J shed 9 bases, and the junction held 16 bases outside the gene matches. The CDR3 nucleotides are TGTGCCACCTTTGTGACACCTAGCGGGAGGGTATGTGAGCAGTTCTTC. Protein: CATFVTPSGRVCEQFF.

This chain links TRBV28 with TRBJ2-1; 9 bases match TRBD2. V was pared by 5 bases and J by 7 bases, with 15 bases of the junction left unmatched. Germline V CDR1 and CDR2: MDHEN, SYDVKM. The CDR3 is 17 residues long. CDR3 in amino acids: CASSPSLGGGAGNEQFF. DNA of the CDR3: TGTGCCAGCAGTCCCAGTTTGGGCGGGGGGGCCGGAAATGAGCAGTTCTTC.

This clone was seen more than once but under ten times. The chain is built from TRBV4-1 and TRBJ1-5; D may be TRBD1 (5 bases). Germline CDR1 is MGHRA and CDR2 is YSYEKL. This CDR3 spans 14 amino acids. V was cut by 2 bases and J by 6 bases, with 11 bases left in between. The CDR3 region has the DNA TGCGCCAGCAGCCAACAGGGCGAAGGTCAGCCCCAGCATTTT. It codes for CASSQQGEGQPQHF.

V and J are TRBV7-9 and TRBJ2-3; possibly TRBD2 for D (5 bases). The germline V and J ends were trimmed by 1 base and 3 bases, with 11 bases remaining between them. Germline V lookup: CDR1 SEHNR, CDR2 FQNEAQ (reference sequence). This CDR3 is 15 amino acids long. This CDR3 reads CASSLEAQRTDTQYF. In DNA, the CDR3 is TGTGCCAGCAGCTTAGAGGCCCAGCGGACAGATACGCAGTATTTT. Full variable domain (rest looked up from reference TRBV7-9 and TRBJ2-3): DTGVSQNPRHKITKRGQNVTFRCDPISEHNRLYWYRQTLGQGPEFLTYFQNEAQLEKSRLLSDRFSAERPKGSFSTLEIQRTEQGDSAMYLCASSLEAQRTDTQYFGPGTRLTVL.

This clone was picked up one time. The V and J genes are TRBV6-6 and TRBJ2-3; a weak D match, TRBD2 (7 bases). Germline V gene data show CDR1 as MNHNY and CDR2 as SVGAGI (reference sequence). Trimming took off 6 bases at V and 6 bases at J, with 19 bases between the two ends. The CDR3 sequence is 15 residues long. In nucleotides, the CDR3 is TGTGCCAGCAGCCGGGGGGCAGGGATAATGGATACGCAGTATTTT. It codes for CASSRGAGIMDTQYF.

The chain combines TRBV6-8 with TRBJ2-5; TRBD2 aligns across 7 bases. Losses at the gene ends were 2 bases for V and 1 base for J; bases not matched to a gene: 7. Germline values: CDR1 MNHGY, CDR2 SAAAGT. CDR3 length: 16 amino acids. CDR3 sequence reads: CASSYPKAGPQETQYF. CDR3 coding DNA: TGTGCCAGCAGTTACCCAAAAGCGGGGCCCCAAGAGACCCAGTACTTC.

The chain carries TRBV30 and TRBJ1-2; tentatively, D is TRBD1 (5 bases). The CDR3 consists of 14 residues. Deletions cut 4 bases from V and 6 bases from J, with 18 bases between. CDR1 GTSNPN and CDR2 SVGIG come from the germline V gene (reference sequence). The CDR3 nucleotides are TGTGCCTGGAAACCCCTAAGGGGAAGCCATGGCTACACCTTC. Amino acids: CAWKPLRGSHGYTF. The full variable domain, rest sourced from reference TRBV30 and TRBJ1-2, is SQTIHQWPATLVQPVGSPLSLECTVEGTSNPNLYWYRQAAGRGLQLLFYSVGIGQISSEVPQNLSASRPQDRQFILSSKKLLLSDSGFYLCAWKPLRGSHGYTFGSGTRLTVV.

The chain couples TRBV5-1 to TRBJ2-5; 14 positions agree with TRBD2. The junction had 4 bases not matched to a gene; V was cut back by 7 bases and J by 5 bases. The CDR3 extends over 14 amino acids. Looked up from germline, CDR1 is SGHRS and CDR2 is YFSETQ. CDR3 loop: CASRWTSGGETQYF. The CDR3 nucleotides read TGCGCCAGCCGGTGGACTAGCGGGGGGGAGACCCAGTACTTC.

As concerns this clone: Mismatch with germline at one junction end may stem from a read error. J is TRBJ2-3 and V is TRBV10-3; TRBD2 aligns across 7 bases. The CDR3 spans 14 residues. Germline CDR1 ENHRY, CDR2 SYGVKD. The chain's CDR3 is CAISESEAGSVKVF. Written as DNA, the CDR3 is TGTGCCATCAGTGAGTCCGAAGCGGGATCAGTTAAGGTTTTT.

The chain uses TRBV18 and TRBJ2-2, with TRBD2 matching 10 bases. The CDR3 is 18 amino acids. The germline gives CDR1 KGHSH, CDR2 LQKENI. The trim removed 2 bases at V and 4 bases at J, leaving 10 bases unmatched. DNA of the CDR3: TGTGCCAGCTCACCAAGAGCGGGAGGGCCATCGGGCACCGGGGAGCTGTTTTTT. Residues: CASSPRAGGPSGTGELFF. The entire variable domain, with the rest obtained from reference TRBV18 and TRBJ2-2, is as follows: NAGVMQNPRHLVRRRGQEARLRCSPMKGHSHVYWYRQLPEEGLKFMVYLQKENIIDESGMPKERFSAEFPKEGPSILRIQQVVRGDSAAYFCASSPRAGGPSGTGELFFGEGSRLTVL.

This sequence joins TRBV19 and TRBJ2-1, with D hard to call. In germline, CDR1 is LNHDA, CDR2 SQIVND (reference sequence). CDR3 length: 15 amino acids. Trimming took 6 bases from V and 8 from J, leaving 20 bases between them. The CDR3 loop is CASSLGEVKWDEQFF. The CDR3 bases are TGTGCCAGTAGCCTCGGAGAGGTCAAGTGGGATGAGCAGTTCTTC.

The chain has TRBV10-2 and TRBJ2-1; 7 bases match TRBD1. V shed 5 bases and J 2 bases; nucleotides not matched to a gene: 6. The germline CDR1 and CDR2 sequences are WSHSY and SAAADI. This CDR3 has 15 residues. In nucleotides, the CDR3 is TGCGCCAGCAGTTGGGGGACAGAAACCTACAATGAGCAGTTCTTC. Protein product: CASSWGTETYNEQFF.

The V call is TRBV6-2 or TRBV6-3, the J call TRBJ1-5; D is possibly TRBD1 (5 bases). The V gene's germline CDR1 is MNHEY and CDR2 SVGEGT. V dropped 6 bases and J dropped 0 bases, with 9 bases sitting between them. CDR3 length: 14 amino acids. The CDR3 region has the DNA TGTGCCAGCAGCGTACAGGTTAGCAATCAGCCCCAGCATTTT. Its protein is CASSVQVSNQPQHF.

The chain links TRBV19 to TRBJ2-6, with D possibly TRBD2 on 5 matching bases. Germline CDR1 is LNHDA and CDR2 is SQIVND (reference sequence). The CDR3 length is 14 residues. Trimming cost V 5 bases and J 4 bases, with 9 bases left between them. In DNA form, the CDR3 reads TGTGCCAGTAGTCCCGGAGGAGGGGCCAACGTCCTGACTTTC. Residues: CASSPGGGANVLTF.

This sequence joins TRBV7-8 and TRBJ1-5; D possibly corresponds to TRBD1 (6 bases). Trimming took 1 base from V and 0 from J, leaving 10 bases between them. Germline values: CDR1 SGHVS, CDR2 FQNEAQ. This CDR3 comprises 16 residues. The CDR3 bases are TGTGCCAGCAGCTTAGGGCAGGGGTATAGCAATCAGCCCCAGCATTTT. Amino acids: CASSLGQGYSNQPQHF.

The V call is TRBV6-2 or TRBV6-3, the J call TRBJ1-2; maybe TRBD1 (5 bases). The CDR3 length is 12 residues. V dropped 5 bases and J dropped 8 bases, with 12 bases sitting between them. Germline V gene lookup returns CDR1 MNHEY and CDR2 SVGEGT. In DNA, the CDR3 is TGTGCCAGCAGTGGCAGGGACTGGGGCTACACCTTC. Its protein is CASSGRDWGYTF.

This chain joins TRBV5-6 and TRBJ2-1; TRBD2 agrees at 8 bases. Germline V lookup: CDR1 SGHDT, CDR2 YYEEEE. The V and J ends lost 3 bases and 3 bases, in that order; junction bases with no gene match: 5. The length of the CDR3 is 15 residues. CDR3 DNA sequence: TGTGCCAGCAGCTCAGCGGGAGCTTACTACAATGAGCAGTTCTTC. Protein: CASSSAGAYYNEQFF.

This clone came up once. The rearrangement links TRBV29-1 to TRBJ2-1, with TRBD2 matching over 12 bases. Germline CDR1 is SQVTM and CDR2 is ANQGSEA. Unmatched junction bases numbered 7, after V lost 4 bases and J lost 6 bases. The CDR3 is 15 amino acids. The CDR3 loop reads CSVGLAGVYRNEQFF. The CDR3 DNA sequence: TGCAGCGTTGGACTAGCGGGAGTATACCGCAATGAGCAGTTCTTC.

This clone was picked up one time. The chain has TRBV3-1 (or the pseudogene TRBV3-2) and TRBJ1-2, with 9 bases that match TRBD1. The CDR3 runs to 17 residues. Germline V gives CDR1 LGHDT, CDR2 YNNKEL (reference sequence). V trimming: 4 bases; J trimming: 8 bases; junction bases outside the gene matches: 17. The CDR3 loop reads CASSLPLPGQGLRGYTF. In nucleotides, the CDR3 is TGTGCCAGCAGCCTCCCCCTCCCGGGACAGGGTTTACGGGGCTACACCTTC.

V usage is TRBV5-5 and J usage is TRBJ2-5, with 9 bases identical to TRBD1. Per the germline V gene, CDR1 is SGHKS and CDR2 is YYEKEE (reference sequence). The length of the CDR3 is 14 residues. V was clipped by 3 bases and J by 2 bases; unmatched bases: 2. The chain's CDR3 is CASSSTGGQETQYF. CDR3 in DNA: TGTGCCAGCAGCTCGACAGGGGGACAAGAGACCCAGTACTTC.

V usage is TRBV30 and J usage is TRBJ2-7, with 11 bases lining up with TRBD1. CDR1 is GTSNPN, CDR2 SVGIG, per germline (reference sequence). This CDR3 comprises 15 residues. Germline trimming cut 2 bases from V and 2 bases from J; bases unmatched to any gene: 5. CDR3 DNA: TGTGCCTGGAGTAGAGGACAGGGGGCACCCTACGAGCAGTACGTC. Translated, it gives CAWSRGQGAPYEQYV.